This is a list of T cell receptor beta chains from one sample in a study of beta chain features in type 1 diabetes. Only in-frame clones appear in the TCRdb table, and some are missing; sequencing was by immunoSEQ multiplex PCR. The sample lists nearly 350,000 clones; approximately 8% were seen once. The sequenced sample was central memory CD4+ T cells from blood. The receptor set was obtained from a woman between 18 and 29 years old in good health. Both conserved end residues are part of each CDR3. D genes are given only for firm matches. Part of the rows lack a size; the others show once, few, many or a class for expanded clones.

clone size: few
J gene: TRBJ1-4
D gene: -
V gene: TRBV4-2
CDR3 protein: CASSQSTRDREKLFF
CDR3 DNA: TGTGCCAGCAGCCAGTCAACGCGAGACCGAGAAAAACTGTTTTTT

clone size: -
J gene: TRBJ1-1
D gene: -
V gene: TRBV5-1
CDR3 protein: CASSVSGESTEAFF
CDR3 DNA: TGCGCCAGCAGCGTCAGTGGGGAGTCGACTGAAGCTTTCTTT

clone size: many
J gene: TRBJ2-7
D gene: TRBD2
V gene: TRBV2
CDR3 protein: CASRASGSSYEQYF
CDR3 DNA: TGTGCCAGCAGGGCGAGCGGGAGCTCCTACGAGCAGTACTTC

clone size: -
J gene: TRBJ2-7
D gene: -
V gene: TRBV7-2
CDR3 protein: CASSVHSYEQYF
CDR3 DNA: TGTGCCAGCAGCGTCCACTCCTACGAGCAGTACTTC

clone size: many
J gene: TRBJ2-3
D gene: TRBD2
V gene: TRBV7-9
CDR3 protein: CASSFLAGVTDTQYF
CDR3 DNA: TGTGCCAGCAGCTTTCTAGCGGGAGTGACAGATACGCAGTATTTT

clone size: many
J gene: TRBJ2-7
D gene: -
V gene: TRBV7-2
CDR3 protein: CASSLTVGEQYF
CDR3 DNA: TGTGCCAGCAGCTTAACGGTAGGGGAGCAGTACTTC

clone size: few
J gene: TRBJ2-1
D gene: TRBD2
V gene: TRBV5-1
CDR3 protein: CASSQGLAGTIQFF
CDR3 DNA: TGCGCCAGCAGTCAGGGACTAGCGGGGACGATCCAGTTCTTC

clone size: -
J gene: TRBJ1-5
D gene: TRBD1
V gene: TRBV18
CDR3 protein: CASSPRGQGVSNQPQHF
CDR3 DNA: TGTGCCAGCTCACCTCGGGGACAGGGGGTTAGCAATCAGCCCCAGCATTTT

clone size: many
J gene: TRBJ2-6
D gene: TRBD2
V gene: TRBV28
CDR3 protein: CASSLAGGYSGANVLTF
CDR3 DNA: TGTGCCAGCAGCTTAGCGGGAGGATACTCTGGGGCCAACGTCCTGACTTTC

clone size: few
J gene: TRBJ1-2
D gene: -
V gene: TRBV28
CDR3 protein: CASSSSYGYTF
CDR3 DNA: TGTGCCAGCAGTTCGAGTTATGGCTACACCTTC

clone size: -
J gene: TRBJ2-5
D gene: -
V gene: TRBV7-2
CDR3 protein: CASSQQDRETQYF
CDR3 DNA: TGTGCCAGCAGCCAACAGGACAGAGAGACCCAGTACTTC

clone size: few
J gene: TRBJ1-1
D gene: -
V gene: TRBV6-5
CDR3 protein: CASSYGPDSRNTEAFF
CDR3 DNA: TGTGCCAGCAGTTACGGGCCCGACAGCCGGAACACTGAAGCTTTCTTT

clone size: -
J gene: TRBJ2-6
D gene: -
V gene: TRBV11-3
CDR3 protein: CASSRDASKGANVLTF
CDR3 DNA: TGTGCCAGCAGCCGGGACGCGTCTAAGGGGGCCAACGTCCTGACTTTC

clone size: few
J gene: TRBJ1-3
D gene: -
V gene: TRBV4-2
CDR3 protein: CASSQERGSSGNTIYF
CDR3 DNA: TGTGCCAGCAGCCAAGAGCGGGGAAGCTCTGGAAACACCATATATTTT

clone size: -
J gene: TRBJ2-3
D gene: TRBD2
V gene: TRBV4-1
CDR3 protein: CASSPGRGAGGSTDTQYF
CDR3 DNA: TGCGCCAGCAGCCCCGGGAGGGGAGCGGGAGGGAGCACAGATACGCAGTATTTT

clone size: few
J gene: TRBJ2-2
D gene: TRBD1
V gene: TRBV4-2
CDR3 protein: CASSLNTGDPGTGELFF
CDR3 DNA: TGTGCCAGCAGCCTGAACACAGGGGATCCGGGCACCGGGGAGCTGTTTTTT

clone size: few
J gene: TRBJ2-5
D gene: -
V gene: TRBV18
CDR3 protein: CASSPPAHQETQYF
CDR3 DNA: TGTGCCAGCTCACCACCGGCCCACCAAGAGACCCAGTACTTC

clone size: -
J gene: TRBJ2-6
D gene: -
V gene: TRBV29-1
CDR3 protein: CSVRGSLGSGANVLTF
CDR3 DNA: TGCAGCGTCAGGGGCTCCCTTGGCTCTGGGGCCAACGTCCTGACTTTC

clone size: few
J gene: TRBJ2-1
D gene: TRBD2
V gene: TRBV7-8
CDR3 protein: CASSPRLAGEAEQFF
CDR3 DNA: TGTGCCAGCAGCCCCCGACTAGCGGGAGAAGCTGAGCAGTTCTTC

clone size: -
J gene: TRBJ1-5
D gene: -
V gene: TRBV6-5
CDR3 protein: CASSDPGQPQHF
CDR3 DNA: TGTGCCAGCAGTGACCCGGGACAGCCCCAGCATTTT

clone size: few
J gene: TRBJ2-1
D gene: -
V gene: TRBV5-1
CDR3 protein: CASSLGLGTRANEQFF
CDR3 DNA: TGCGCCAGCAGCTTGGGATTAGGGACAAGAGCGAATGAGCAGTTCTTC

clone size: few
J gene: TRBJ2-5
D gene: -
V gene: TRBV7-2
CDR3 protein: CASRQESETQYF
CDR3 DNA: TGTGCCAGCAGACAAGAATCAGAGACCCAGTACTTC

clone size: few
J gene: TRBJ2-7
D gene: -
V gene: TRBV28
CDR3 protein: CASSLSIRPYEQYF
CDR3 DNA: TGTGCCAGCAGTTTATCTATCAGACCCTACGAGCAGTACTTC

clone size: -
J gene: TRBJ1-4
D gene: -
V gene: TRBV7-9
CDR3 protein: CASSLDLDEKLFF
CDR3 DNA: TGTGCCAGCAGCTTAGACCTAGATGAAAAACTGTTTTTT

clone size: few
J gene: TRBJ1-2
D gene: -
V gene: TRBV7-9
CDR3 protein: CASSSRDRLSYGYTF
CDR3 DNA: TGTGCCAGCAGCTCCCGTGACAGGCTAAGCTATGGCTACACCTTC

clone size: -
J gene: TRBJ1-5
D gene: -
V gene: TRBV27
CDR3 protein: CASSPHQDSNQPQHF
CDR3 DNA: TGTGCCAGCAGTCCACATCAGGATAGCAATCAGCCCCAGCATTTT

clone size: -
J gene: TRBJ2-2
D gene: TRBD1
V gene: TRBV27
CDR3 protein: CASTLTGGNTGELFF
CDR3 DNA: TGTGCCAGCACACTGACAGGGGGTAACACCGGGGAGCTGTTTTTT

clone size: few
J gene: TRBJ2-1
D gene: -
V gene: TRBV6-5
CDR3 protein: CASGRSGRYNEQFF
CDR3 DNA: TGTGCCAGCGGTCGGAGCGGCCGCTACAATGAGCAGTTCTTC

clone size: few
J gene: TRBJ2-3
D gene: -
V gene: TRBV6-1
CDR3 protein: CASSEARGARDTQYF
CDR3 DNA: TGTGCCAGCAGTGAAGCTCGGGGGGCAAGGGATACGCAGTATTTT

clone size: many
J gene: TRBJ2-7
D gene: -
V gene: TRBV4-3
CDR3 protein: CASSQDILNSYEQYF
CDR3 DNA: TGCGCCAGCAGCCAAGATATTTTGAACTCCTACGAGCAGTACTTC

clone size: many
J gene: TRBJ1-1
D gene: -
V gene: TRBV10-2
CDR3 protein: CASSGSVSTEAFF
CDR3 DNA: TGCGCCAGCAGTGGGTCAGTATCCACTGAAGCTTTCTTT

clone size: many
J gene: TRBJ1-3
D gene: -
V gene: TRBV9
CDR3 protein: CASGSGNTIYF
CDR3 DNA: TGTGCCAGCGGCAGCGGAAACACCATATATTTT

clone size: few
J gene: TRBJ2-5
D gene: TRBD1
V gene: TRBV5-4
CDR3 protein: CASTDLDRAETQYF
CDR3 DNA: TGTGCCAGCACCGATTTAGACAGGGCAGAGACCCAGTACTTC

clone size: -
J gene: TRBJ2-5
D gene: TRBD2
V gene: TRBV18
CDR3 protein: CASSPRLAGQETQYF
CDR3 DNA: TGTGCCAGCTCACCAAGGCTAGCGGGCCAAGAGACCCAGTACTTC

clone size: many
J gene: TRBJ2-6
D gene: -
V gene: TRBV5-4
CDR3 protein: CASSHMTGGRSGANVLTF
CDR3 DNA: TGTGCCAGCAGCCACATGACCGGGGGTCGGTCGGGGGCCAACGTCCTGACTTTC

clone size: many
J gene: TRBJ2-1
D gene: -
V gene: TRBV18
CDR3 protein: CASSPVELSYNEQFF
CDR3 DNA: TGTGCCAGCTCACCCGTGGAGCTCTCCTACAATGAGCAGTTCTTC

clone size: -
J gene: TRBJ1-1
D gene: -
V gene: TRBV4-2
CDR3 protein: CASRPTELQRTEAFF
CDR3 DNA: TGTGCCAGCAGACCGACGGAACTGCAACGCACTGAAGCTTTCTTT

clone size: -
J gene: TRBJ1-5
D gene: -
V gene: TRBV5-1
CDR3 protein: CASSTGPGTDQPQHF
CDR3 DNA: TGCGCCAGCAGCACCGGACCAGGGACGGATCAGCCCCAGCATTTT

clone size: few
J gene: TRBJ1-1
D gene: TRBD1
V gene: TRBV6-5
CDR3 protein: CASRTGQGARHEAFF
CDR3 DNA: TGTGCCAGCAGGACCGGCCAGGGGGCCCGTCATGAAGCTTTCTTT

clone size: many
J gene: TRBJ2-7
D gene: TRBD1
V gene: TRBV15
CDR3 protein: CATSRDPGQGSYEQYF
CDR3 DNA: TGTGCCACCAGCAGAGATCCGGGACAGGGTTCCTACGAGCAGTACTTC

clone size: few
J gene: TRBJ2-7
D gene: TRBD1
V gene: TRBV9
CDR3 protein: CASSPRDRAYEQYF
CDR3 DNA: TGTGCCAGCAGCCCCCGGGACAGAGCCTACGAGCAGTACTTC

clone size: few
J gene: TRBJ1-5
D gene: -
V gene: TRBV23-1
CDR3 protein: CASRGRTGRFSQPQHF
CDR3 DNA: TGCGCCAGCAGAGGTAGAACAGGGCGCTTCTCTCAGCCCCAGCATTTT

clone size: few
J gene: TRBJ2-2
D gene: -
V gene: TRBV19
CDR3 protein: CASGGFVGELFF
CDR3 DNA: TGTGCCAGTGGGGGGTTTGTCGGGGAGCTGTTTTTT

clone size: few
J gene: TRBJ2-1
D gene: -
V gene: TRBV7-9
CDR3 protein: CASSLGASFNEQFF
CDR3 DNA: TGTGCCAGCAGCTTAGGCGCGAGCTTCAATGAGCAGTTCTTC

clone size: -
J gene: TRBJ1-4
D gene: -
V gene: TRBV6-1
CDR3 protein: CASSEAFEKLFF
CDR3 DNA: TGTGCCAGCAGTGAAGCGTTCGAAAAACTGTTTTTT

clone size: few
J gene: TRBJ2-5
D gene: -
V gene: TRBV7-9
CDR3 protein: CASSFSETQYF
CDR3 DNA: TGTGCCAGCAGCTTCTCTGAGACCCAGTACTTC

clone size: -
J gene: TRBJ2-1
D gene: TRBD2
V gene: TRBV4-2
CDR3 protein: CASSQDSSGSVSNEQFF
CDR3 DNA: TGTGCCAGCAGCCAAGATTCTAGCGGGAGTGTCTCAAATGAGCAGTTCTTC

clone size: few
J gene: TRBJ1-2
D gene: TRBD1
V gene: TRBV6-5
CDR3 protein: CASSKTGVRYGYTF
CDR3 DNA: TGTGCCAGCAGTAAGACAGGGGTGAGGTATGGCTACACCTTC

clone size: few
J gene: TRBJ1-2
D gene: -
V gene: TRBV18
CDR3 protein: CASSPPQNYGYTF
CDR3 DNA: TGTGCCAGCTCACCTCCACAGAACTATGGCTACACCTTC